This record looks at one T cell receptor (beta chain) sequence and its context. The antigen is undetermined. This record comes from a study of T-cell memory formation after mild COVID-19. Turning to the study itself: The study found TCR clusters largely donor specific.

Broader study findings: Some responding clones appeared in pre-infection memory, suggesting cross-reactive memory joined. Balance between CD4 and CD8 was seen in clones contracting day 15 to 85, and a CD4+ lean was seen in later expanders.

TCRdb processed the 5' RACE reads anew with MiXCR; each CDR3 protein has one entry. The table lists 40,000 to 60,000 distinct CDR3 sequences, 25% to 30% of them singletons, with 40% to 50% in the top ten. Sample: PBMCs or a T cell subset sorted from them (not recorded which). This clonotype was sampled from a man between 18 and 29 years old who had mild COVID-19 (a few samples of this study predate the infection). Cell type and time point are not known.

The CDR3 reads CASSHHHDTGELFF. The CDR3 DNA is TGCGCCAGCAGCCATCACCACGACACCGGGGAGCTGTTTTTT. The chain combines TRBV4-1 with TRBJ2-2, with D unresolved. V gave up 3 bases and J gave up 3 bases, with 8 bases separating them. The CDR3 has 14 residues. Germline V gene sequence: CDR1 MGHRA, CDR2 YSYEKL.